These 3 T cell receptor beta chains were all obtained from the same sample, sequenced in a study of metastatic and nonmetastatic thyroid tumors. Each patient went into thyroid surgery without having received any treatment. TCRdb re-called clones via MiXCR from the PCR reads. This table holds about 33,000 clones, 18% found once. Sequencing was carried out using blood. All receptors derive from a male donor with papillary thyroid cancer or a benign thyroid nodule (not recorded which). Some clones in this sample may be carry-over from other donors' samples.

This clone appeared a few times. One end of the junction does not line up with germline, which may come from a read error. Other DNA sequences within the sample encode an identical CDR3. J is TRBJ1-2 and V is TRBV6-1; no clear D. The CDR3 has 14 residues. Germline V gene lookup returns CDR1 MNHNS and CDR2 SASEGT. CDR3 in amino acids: CASSATPLNYGHTF. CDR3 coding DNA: TGTGCCAGCAGCGCGACACCGCTAAACTATGGCCACACCTTT.

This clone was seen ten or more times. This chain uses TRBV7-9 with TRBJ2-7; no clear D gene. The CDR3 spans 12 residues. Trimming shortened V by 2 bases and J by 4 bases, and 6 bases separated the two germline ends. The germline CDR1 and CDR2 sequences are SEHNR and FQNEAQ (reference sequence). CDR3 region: CASSLRWYEQYF. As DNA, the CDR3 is TGTGCCAGCAGCTTAAGGTGGTACGAGCAGTACTTC.

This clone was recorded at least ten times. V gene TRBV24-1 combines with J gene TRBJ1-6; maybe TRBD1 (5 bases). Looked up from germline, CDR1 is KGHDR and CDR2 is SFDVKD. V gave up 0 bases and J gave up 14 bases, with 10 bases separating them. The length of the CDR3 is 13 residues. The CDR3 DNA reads TGTGCCACCAGTGATTTGGGGGCCCCATCCCTCCACTTT. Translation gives CATSDLGAPSLHF.